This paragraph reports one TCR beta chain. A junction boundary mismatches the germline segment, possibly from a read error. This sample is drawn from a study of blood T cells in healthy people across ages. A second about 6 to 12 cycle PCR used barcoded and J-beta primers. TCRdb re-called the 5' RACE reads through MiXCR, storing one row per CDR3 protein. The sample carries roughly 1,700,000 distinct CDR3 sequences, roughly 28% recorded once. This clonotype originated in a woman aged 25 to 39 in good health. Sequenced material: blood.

The CDR3 region has the DNA TGCGTCAGCAGAGGGGATCCAGATACGCAGTATTTT. It codes for CVSRGDPDTQYF. The gene calls are TRBV5-1 and TRBJ2-3; D may be TRBD1 or TRBD2 (5 bases each). Per germline, CDR1 SGHRS and CDR2 YFSETQ. The CDR3 runs to 12 residues.